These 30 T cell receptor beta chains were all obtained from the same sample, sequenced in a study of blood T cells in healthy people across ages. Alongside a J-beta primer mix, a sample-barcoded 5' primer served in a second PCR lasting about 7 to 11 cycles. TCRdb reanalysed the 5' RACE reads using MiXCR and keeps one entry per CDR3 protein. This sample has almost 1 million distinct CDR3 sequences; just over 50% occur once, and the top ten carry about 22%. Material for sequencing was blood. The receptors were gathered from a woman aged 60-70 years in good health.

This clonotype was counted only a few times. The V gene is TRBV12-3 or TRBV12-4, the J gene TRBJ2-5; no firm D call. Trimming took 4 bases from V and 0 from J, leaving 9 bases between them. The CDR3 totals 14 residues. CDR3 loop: CASSSPPYQETQYF. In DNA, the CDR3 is TGTGCCAGCAGTTCTCCCCCGTACCAAGAGACCCAGTACTTC.

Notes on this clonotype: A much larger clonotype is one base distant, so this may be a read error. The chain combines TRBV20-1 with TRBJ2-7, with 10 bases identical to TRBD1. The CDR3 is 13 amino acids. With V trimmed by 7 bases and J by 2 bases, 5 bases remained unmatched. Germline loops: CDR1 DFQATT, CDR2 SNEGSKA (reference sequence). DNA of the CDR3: TGCAGTGTTGACAGGGGGCGCCCCTACGAGCAGTACTTC. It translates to CSVDRGRPYEQYF.

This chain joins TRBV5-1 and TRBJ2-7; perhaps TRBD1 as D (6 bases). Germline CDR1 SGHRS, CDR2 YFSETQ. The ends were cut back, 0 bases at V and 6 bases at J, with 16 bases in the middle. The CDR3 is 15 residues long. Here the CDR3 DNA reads TGCGCCAGCAGCTTGGAGGGACAAGTTTCTCTCGAGCAGTACTTC. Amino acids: CASSLEGQVSLEQYF.

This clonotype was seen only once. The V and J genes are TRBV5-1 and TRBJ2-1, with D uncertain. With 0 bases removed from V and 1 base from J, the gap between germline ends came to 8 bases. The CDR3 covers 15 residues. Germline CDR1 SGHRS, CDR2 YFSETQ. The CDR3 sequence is CASSLGSTSYNEQFF. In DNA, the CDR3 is TGCGCCAGCAGCTTGGGGTCGACATCCTACAATGAGCAGTTCTTC.

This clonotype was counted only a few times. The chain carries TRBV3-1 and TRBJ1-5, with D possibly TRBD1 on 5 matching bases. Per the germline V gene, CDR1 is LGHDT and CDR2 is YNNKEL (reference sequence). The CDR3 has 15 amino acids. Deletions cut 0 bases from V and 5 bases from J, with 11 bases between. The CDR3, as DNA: TGTGCCAGCAGCCAAGATTCGTCGGGGGATCAGCCCCAGCATTTT. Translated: CASSQDSSGDQPQHF.

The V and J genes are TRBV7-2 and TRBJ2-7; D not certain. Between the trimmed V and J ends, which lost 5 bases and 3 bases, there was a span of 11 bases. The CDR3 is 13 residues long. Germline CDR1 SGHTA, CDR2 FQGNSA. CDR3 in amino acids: CASSARHLYEQYF. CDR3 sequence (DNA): TGTGCCAGCAGCGCTAGACACCTCTACGAGCAGTACTTC.

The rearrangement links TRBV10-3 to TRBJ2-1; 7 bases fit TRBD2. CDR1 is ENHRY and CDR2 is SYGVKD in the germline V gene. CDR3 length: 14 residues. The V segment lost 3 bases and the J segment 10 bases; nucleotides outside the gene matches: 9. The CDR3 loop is CAISDGLAEGEQFF. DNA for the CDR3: TGTGCCATCAGTGATGGGCTAGCGGAGGGGGAGCAGTTCTTC.

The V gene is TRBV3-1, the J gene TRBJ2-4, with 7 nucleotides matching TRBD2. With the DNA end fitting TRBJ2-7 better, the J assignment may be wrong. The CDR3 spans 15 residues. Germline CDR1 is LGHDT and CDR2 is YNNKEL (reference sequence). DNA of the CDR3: TGTGCCAGCAGTGGCGGACTAGATCGGGAGTACGAGCAGTACTTC. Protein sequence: CASSGGLDREYEQYF.

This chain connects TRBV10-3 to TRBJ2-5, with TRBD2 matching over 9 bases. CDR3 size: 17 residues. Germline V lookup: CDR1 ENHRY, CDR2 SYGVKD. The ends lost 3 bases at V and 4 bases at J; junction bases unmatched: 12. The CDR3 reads CAISDLLAGYGGETQYF. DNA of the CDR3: TGTGCCATCAGTGACCTACTAGCGGGCTATGGGGGAGAGACCCAGTACTTC.

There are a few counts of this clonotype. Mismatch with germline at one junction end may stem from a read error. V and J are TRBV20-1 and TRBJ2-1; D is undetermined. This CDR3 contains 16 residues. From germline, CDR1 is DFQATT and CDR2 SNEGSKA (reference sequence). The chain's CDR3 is CSARDLDGPSYNGQFF. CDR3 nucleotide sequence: TGCAGTGCTAGAGATTTAGACGGACCCTCCTACAATGGGCAGTTCTTC.

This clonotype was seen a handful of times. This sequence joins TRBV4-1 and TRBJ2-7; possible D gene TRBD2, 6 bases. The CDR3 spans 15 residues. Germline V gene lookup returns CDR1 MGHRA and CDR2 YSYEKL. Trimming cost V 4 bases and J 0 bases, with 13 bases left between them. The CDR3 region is CASSLGGPSSYEQYF. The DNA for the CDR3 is TGCGCCAGCAGCCTGGGGGGACCTAGCTCCTACGAGCAGTACTTC.

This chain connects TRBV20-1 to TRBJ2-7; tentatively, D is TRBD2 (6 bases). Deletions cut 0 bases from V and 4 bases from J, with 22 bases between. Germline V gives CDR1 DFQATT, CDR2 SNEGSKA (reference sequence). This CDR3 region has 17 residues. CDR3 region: CSARDRGGGIILYEQYF. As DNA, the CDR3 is TGCAGTGCTAGAGATCGTGGGGGAGGAATTATTCTATACGAGCAGTACTTC.

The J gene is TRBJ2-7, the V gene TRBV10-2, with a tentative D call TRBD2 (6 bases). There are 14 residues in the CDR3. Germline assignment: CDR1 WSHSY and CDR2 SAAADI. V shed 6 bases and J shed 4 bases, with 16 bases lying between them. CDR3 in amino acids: CASSQDGGVYEQYF. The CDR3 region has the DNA TGCGCCAGCAGCCAGGATGGCGGGGTGTACGAGCAGTACTTC.

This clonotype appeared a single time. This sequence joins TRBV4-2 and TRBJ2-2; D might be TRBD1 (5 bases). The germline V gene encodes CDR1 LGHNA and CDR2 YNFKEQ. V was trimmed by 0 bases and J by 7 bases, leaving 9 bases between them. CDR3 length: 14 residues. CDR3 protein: CASSQEGQGGELFF. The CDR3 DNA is TGTGCCAGCAGCCAAGAGGGGCAGGGCGGGGAGCTGTTTTTT.

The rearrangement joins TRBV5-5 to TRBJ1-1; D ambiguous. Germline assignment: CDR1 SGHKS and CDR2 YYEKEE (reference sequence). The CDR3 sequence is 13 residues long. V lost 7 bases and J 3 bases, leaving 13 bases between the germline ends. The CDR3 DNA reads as TGTGCCAGCCACGGAAAAGTTTACACTGAAGCTTTCTTT. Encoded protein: CASHGKVYTEAFF.

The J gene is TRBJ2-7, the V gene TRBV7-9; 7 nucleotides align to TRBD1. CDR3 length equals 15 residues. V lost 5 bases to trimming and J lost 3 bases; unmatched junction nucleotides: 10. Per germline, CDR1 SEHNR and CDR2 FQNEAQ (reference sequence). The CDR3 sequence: CASSPRTGGVYEQYF. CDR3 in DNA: TGTGCCAGCAGCCCAAGGACAGGAGGTGTCTACGAGCAGTACTTC.

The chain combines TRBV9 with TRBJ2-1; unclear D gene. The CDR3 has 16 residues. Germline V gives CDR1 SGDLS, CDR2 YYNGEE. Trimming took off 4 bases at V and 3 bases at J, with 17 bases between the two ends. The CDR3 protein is CASSPTTADYYNEQFF. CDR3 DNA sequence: TGTGCCAGCAGCCCGACGACGGCCGATTACTACAATGAGCAGTTCTTC.

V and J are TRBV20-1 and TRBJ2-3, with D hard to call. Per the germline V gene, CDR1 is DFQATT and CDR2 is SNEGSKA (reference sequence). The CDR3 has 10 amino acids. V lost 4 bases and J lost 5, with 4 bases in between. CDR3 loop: CSAIGDTQYF. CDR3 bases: TGCAGTGCTATCGGAGATACGCAGTATTTT.

As DNA, the CDR3 is TGTGCCAGCGGCGCCTTCTCTGGGGCCAACGTCCTGACTTTC. Its protein is CASGAFSGANVLTF. The chain employs TRBV7-9 and TRBJ2-6; D gene uncertain. V lost 8 bases, J lost 0 bases, and 8 bases lay in between. The CDR3 loop spans 14 amino acids. The germline V gene has CDR1 SEHNR and CDR2 FQNEAQ (reference sequence).

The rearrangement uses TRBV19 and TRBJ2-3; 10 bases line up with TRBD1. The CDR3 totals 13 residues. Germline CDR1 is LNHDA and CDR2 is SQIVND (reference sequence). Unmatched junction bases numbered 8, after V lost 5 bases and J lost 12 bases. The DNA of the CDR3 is TGTGCCAGTAGTGACGACAGGGGGCCTAGTCAGTATTTT. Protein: CASSDDRGPSQYF.

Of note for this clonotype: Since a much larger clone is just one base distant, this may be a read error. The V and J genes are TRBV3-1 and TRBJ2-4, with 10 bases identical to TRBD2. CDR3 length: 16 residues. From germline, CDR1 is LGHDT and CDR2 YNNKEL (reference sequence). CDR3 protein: CASSQLAGGGKNSQYF. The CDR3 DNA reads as TGTGCCAGCAGCCAATTAGCGGGAGGCGGCAAAAACAGTCAGTACTTC.

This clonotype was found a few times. CDR3 loop: CASSTGQAWEETQYF. The CDR3 DNA sequence: TGTGCCAGCAGCACCGGACAGGCATGGGAAGAGACCCAGTACTTC. The chain has TRBV28 and TRBJ2-5; TRBD1 matches at 7 bases. V was clipped by 6 bases and J by 3 bases; unmatched bases: 10. CDR3 length equals 15 residues. Germline CDR1 is MDHEN and CDR2 is SYDVKM.

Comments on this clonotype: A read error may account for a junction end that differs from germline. CDR3 protein: CAGSTPWGAYGYTF. The CDR3 region has the DNA TGTGCCGGCAGCACCCCCTGGGGCGCCTATGGCTACACCTTC. This sequence joins TRBV9 and TRBJ1-2; D might be TRBD1 (5 bases). Germline V gives CDR1 SGDLS, CDR2 YYNGEE. The CDR3 loop spans 14 amino acids.

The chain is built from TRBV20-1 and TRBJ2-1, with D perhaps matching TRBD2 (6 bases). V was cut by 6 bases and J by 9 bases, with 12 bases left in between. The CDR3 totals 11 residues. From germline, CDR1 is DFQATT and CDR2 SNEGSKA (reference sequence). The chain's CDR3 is CSATPGGEQFF. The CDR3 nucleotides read TGCAGTGCGACCCCCGGGGGTGAGCAGTTCTTC.

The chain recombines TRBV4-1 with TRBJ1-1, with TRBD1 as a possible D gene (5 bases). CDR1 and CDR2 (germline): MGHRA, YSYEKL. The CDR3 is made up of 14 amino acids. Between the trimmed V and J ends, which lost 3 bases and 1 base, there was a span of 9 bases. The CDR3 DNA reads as TGCGCCAGCAGCCACGGGGGAGAGAACACTGAAGCTTTCTTT. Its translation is CASSHGGENTEAFF.

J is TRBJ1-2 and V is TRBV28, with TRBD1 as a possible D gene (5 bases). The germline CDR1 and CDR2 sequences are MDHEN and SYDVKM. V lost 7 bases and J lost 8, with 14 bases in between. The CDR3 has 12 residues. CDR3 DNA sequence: TGTGCCAGCACCTCCGGGGGATTCGGCTACACCTTC. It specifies CASTSGGFGYTF.

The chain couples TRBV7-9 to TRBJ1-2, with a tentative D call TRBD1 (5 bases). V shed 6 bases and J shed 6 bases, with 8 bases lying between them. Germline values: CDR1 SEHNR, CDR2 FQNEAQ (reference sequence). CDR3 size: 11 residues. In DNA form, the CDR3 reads TGTGCCAGCAGTGGGACGGATGGCTACACCTTC. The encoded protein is CASSGTDGYTF.

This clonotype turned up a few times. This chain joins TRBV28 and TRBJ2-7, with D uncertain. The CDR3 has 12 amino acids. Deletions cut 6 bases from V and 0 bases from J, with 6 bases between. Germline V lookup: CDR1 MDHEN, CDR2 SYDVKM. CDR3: CASRSRSYEQYF. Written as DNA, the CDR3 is TGTGCCAGCAGATCCCGCTCCTACGAGCAGTACTTC.

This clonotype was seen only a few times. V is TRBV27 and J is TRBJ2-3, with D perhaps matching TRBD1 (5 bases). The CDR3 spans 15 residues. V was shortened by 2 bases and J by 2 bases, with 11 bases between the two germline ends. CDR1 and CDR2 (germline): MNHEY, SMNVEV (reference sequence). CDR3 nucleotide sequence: TGTGCCAGCAGTTTAGGGGCTCCCTACACAGATACGCAGTATTTT. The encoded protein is CASSLGAPYTDTQYF.

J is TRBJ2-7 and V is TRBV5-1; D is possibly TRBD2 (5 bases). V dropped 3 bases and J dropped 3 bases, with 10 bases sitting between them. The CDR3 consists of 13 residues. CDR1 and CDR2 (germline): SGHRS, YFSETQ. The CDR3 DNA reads TGCGCCAGCAGCTCGGGGATAGGCTACGAGCAGTACTTC. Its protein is CASSSGIGYEQYF.